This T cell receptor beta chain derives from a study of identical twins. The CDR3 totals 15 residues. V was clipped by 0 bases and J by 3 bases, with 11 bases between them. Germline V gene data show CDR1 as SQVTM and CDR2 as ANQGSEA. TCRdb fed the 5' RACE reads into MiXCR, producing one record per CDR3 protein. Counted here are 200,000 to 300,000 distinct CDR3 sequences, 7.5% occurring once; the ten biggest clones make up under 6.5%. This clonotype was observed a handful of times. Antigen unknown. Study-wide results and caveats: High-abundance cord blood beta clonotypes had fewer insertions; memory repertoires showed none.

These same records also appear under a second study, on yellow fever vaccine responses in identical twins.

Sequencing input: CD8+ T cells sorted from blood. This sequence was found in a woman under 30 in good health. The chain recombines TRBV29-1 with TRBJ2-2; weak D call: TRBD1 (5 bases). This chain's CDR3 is CSVEDGTGYTGELFF. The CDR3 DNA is TGCAGCGTTGAAGATGGAACAGGATACACCGGGGAGCTGTTTTTT.